A single sample is the source of the 15 T cell receptor beta chains below, sequenced in a study of blood T cell repertoires in COVID-19 (dated by TCRdb to between 2020 and 2021). The method was the immunoSEQ multiplex PCR assay. Imported from immuneACCESS, the table was reduced by TCRdb to in-frame sequences with V and J called. These copies leave out some clones; in studies compared against another copy, an unresolved V gene accounts for under half, and the cause of the remainder is not known. The sample data list about 98,000 clones, and 87% of these were observed just once. Jointly, the top ten make up 2% of the sample. The sequenced material came from peripheral blood. The receptors come from a man aged 50-60 years with active COVID-19.

This chain links TRBV21-1 with TRBJ2-2; the DNA was not compared with TRBD1, the D call given in the table. TRBV21-1 is a pseudogene segment. This CDR3 has 15 residues. CDR3: CASSKQGVDTGELFF. CDR3 bases: TGTGCCAGCAGCAAGCAGGGGGTGGACACCGGGGAGCTGTTTTTT.

V usage is TRBV6-6 and J usage is TRBJ1-5; D gene unclear. Trimming took 6 bases from V and 7 from J, leaving 16 bases between them. This CDR3 region has 14 residues. Germline lookup yields CDR1 MNHNY and CDR2 SVGAGI (reference sequence). CDR3 amino acids: CASRHRQVQQPQHF. Written as DNA, the CDR3 is TGTGCCAGCAGACACCGGCAGGTACAACAGCCCCAGCATTTT.

J is TRBJ2-3 and V is TRBV11-2; TRBD2 matches 11 bases. Germline trimming cut 1 base from V and 4 bases from J; bases unmatched to any gene: 10. Germline V CDR1 and CDR2: SGHAT, FQNNGV. The CDR3 has 18 amino acids. The CDR3 here is CASSLVSGGAGGADTQYF. The CDR3 DNA is TGTGCCAGCAGCTTAGTTAGCGGGGGGGCCGGAGGGGCAGATACGCAGTATTTT. The complete variable domain, with remaining parts taken from reference TRBV11-2 and TRBJ2-3, reads EAGVAQSPRYKIIEKRQSVAFWCNPISGHATLYWYQQILGQGPKLLIQFQNNGVVDDSQLPKDRFSAERLKGVDSTLKIQPAKLEDSAVYLCASSLVSGGAGGADTQYFGPGTRLTVL.

Worth noting for this clone: Other DNA sequences from this sample encode an identical CDR3 as well. The chain has TRBV7-6 and TRBJ1-2; D is perhaps TRBD1 (6 bases). Germline V gene sequence: CDR1 SGHVS, CDR2 FNYEAQ. This CDR3 is 13 amino acids long. The V end was cut by 6 bases, the J end by 2 bases, with 10 bases between. The CDR3 here is CASSPTGNYGYTF. The CDR3 nucleotides are TGTGCCAGCAGTCCCACAGGGAACTATGGCTACACCTTC. The full variable domain, rest sourced from reference TRBV7-6 and TRBJ1-2, is GAGVSQSPRYKVTKRGQDVALRCDPISGHVSLYWYRQALGQGPEFLTYFNYEAQQDKSGLPNDRFSAERPEGSISTLTIQRTEQRDSAMYRCASSPTGNYGYTFGSGTRLTVV.

The chain links TRBV5-1 to TRBJ2-1; 11 bases align to TRBD1. The J segment lost 7 bases and the V segment lost 2 bases, leaving 8 bases of the junction unmatched. CDR1 is SGHRS, CDR2 YFSETQ, per germline. This CDR3 region has 16 residues. The DNA for the CDR3 is TGCGCCAGCAGCTTAACCGGGACAGGGGGTGGTAATGAGCAGTTCTTC. Translation: CASSLTGTGGGNEQFF.

This clone was seen a handful of times. This chain connects TRBV7-9 to TRBJ1-6, with TRBD1 identical over 8 bases. The CDR3 runs 14 residues. Germline V gene sequence: CDR1 SEHNR, CDR2 FQNEAQ (reference sequence). V shed 5 bases and J 7 bases; nucleotides not matched to a gene: 4. The CDR3 loop is CASSPTGANSPLHF. The CDR3 nucleotides are TGTGCCAGCAGCCCGACAGGGGCCAATTCACCCCTCCACTTT.

The rearrangement uses TRBV6-2 or TRBV6-3 and TRBJ2-7, with D uncertain. Per the germline V gene, CDR1 is MNHEY and CDR2 is SVGEGT. Deletions cut 5 bases from V and 3 bases from J, with 20 bases between. The CDR3 totals 16 residues. The CDR3 sequence: CASSTISRGAYYEQYF. CDR3 DNA: TGTGCCAGCAGTACTATCAGTAGAGGAGCATACTACGAGCAGTACTTC.

The J gene is TRBJ2-2, the V gene TRBV7-2; a weak D match, TRBD2 (6 bases). Germline V lookup: CDR1 SGHTA, CDR2 FQGNSA. This CDR3 is built from 15 residues. Trimming pared 2 bases from V and 4 bases from J, leaving 11 bases between. The CDR3 here is CASSLRGTGTGELFF. The CDR3, as DNA: TGTGCCAGCAGCTTACGGGGGACGGGCACCGGGGAGCTGTTTTTT.

The chain uses TRBV5-1 and TRBJ2-2; weak D call: TRBD1 (5 bases). Germline V gene data show CDR1 as SGHRS and CDR2 as YFSETQ. The germline V and J ends were trimmed by 3 bases and 6 bases, with 15 bases remaining between them. The CDR3 covers 15 residues. The CDR3 DNA reads TGCGCCAGCAGCTGGGGCCCACGGAGTTCCGGGGAGCTGTTTTTT. As protein: CASSWGPRSSGELFF.

This chain links TRBV5-4 with TRBJ2-7; 10 bases are shared with TRBD2. The CDR3 consists of 15 residues. Germline V gene sequence: CDR1 SGHNT, CDR2 YYREEE (reference sequence). V lost 0 bases, J lost 6 bases, and 6 bases stayed unmatched. CDR3 loop: CASSLDLAGVREQYF. The DNA for the CDR3 is TGTGCCAGCAGCTTGGATCTAGCGGGGGTACGCGAGCAGTACTTC.

V usage is TRBV11-2 and J usage is TRBJ2-7, with D tentatively TRBD2 (5 bases). Deletions cut 3 bases from V and 0 bases from J, with 18 bases between. CDR3 size: 17 residues. Germline CDR1 is SGHAT and CDR2 is FQNNGV. CDR3 DNA sequence: TGTGCCAGCAGCTTGACCGCGGGTTTCCTTTCCTCCTACGAGCAGTACTTC. This translates into CASSLTAGFLSSYEQYF.

The V gene is TRBV6-5, the J gene TRBJ2-3; D gene uncertain. CDR3 length: 12 amino acids. Trimming took 7 bases from V and 0 from J, leaving 5 bases between them. The V gene's germline CDR1 is MNHEY and CDR2 SVGAGI. The CDR3 is CASIGSTDTQYF. The CDR3 DNA reads TGTGCCAGCATCGGGAGCACAGATACGCAGTATTTT.

The chain links TRBV3-1 (or the pseudogene TRBV3-2) to TRBJ2-5; 9 bases fit TRBD2. Germline values: CDR1 LGHDT, CDR2 YNNKEL (reference sequence). The CDR3 is 14 residues long. V lost 4 bases and J lost 5; bases outside the gene matches: 5. The CDR3 bases are TGTGCCAGCAGCCCTCCCGGACTAGCGGAGACCCAGTACTTC. This encodes CASSPPGLAETQYF.

The chain carries TRBV12-3 or TRBV12-4 and TRBJ2-5; TRBD1 aligns across 9 bases. The CDR3 covers 13 residues. Losses at the gene ends were 5 bases for V and 7 bases for J; bases not matched to a gene: 5. CDR3 DNA sequence: TGTGCCAGCAGTCATACAGGGGGCGCGACCCAGTACTTC. As protein: CASSHTGGATQYF.

The chain couples TRBV21-1 to TRBJ2-2; no check of the table's D call, TRBD2, against the DNA was made. TRBV21-1 is described as a pseudogene. The CDR3 consists of 16 residues. CDR3 region: CASSKVPGGYTGELFF. CDR3 nucleotide sequence: TGTGCCAGCAGCAAAGTCCCTGGAGGGTACACCGGGGAGCTGTTTTTT.